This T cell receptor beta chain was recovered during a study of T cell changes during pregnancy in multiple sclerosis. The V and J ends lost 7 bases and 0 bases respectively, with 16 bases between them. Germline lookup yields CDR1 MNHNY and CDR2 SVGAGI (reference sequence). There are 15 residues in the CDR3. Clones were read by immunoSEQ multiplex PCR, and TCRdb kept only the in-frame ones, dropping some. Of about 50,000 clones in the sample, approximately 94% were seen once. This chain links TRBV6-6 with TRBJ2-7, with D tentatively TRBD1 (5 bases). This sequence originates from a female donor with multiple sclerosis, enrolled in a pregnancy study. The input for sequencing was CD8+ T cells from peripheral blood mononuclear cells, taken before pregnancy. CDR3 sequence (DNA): TGTGCCAGCAATTTCGACAGTACGGGCTCCTACGAGCAGTACTTC. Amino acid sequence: CASNFDSTGSYEQYF.